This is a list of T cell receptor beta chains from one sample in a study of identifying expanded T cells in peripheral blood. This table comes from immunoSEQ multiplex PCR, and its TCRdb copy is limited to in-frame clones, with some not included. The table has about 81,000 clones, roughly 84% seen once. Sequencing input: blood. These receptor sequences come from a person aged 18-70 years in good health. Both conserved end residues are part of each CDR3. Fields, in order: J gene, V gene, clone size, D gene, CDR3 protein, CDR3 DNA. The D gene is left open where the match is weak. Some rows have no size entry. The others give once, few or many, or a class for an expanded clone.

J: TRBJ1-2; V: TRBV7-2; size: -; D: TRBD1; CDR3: CASSSGQGVGYTF; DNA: TGTGCCAGCAGCTCCGGACAGGGGGTTGGCTACACCTTC
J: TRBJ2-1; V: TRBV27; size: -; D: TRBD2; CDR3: CASRRRTGTSDMNEQFF; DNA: TGTGCCAGCAGGAGACGTACCGGGACTAGCGATATGAATGAGCAGTTCTTC
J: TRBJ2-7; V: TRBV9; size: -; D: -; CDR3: CASSVGGDNEQYF; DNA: TGTGCCAGCAGCGTAGGTGGGGATAACGAGCAGTACTTC
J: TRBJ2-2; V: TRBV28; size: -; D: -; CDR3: CASSLAGGRAVF; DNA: TGTGCCAGCAGTTTAGCTGGGGGAAGAGCTGTTTTT
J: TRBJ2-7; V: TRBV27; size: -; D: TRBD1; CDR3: CASSLYRGYEQYF; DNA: TGTGCCAGCAGTTTATACAGGGGCTACGAGCAGTACTTC
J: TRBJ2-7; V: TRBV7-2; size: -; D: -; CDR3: CASSSKRTYEQYF; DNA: TGTGCCAGCAGCTCAAAGCGGACTTACGAGCAGTACTTC
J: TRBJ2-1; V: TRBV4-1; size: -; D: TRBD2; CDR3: CASSQDRSRERGNEQFF; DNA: TGCGCCAGCAGCCAAGATCGGTCGCGGGAGAGAGGGAATGAGCAGTTCTTC
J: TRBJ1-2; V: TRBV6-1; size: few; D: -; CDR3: CASSAGPRVNYGYTF; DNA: TGTGCCAGCAGTGCCGGGCCCAGGGTTAACTATGGCTACACCTTC
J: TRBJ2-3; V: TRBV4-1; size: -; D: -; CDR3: CASSQVIWMTDTQYF; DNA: TGCGCCAGCAGCCAAGTGATTTGGATGACAGATACGCAGTATTTT
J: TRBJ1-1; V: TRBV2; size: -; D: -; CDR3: CALKRGPDRIGEAFF; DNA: TGTGCCCTCAAAAGGGGTCCCGACAGAATCGGTGAAGCTTTCTTT
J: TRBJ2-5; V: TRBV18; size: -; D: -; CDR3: CASSPRASEGGETQYF; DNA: TGTGCCAGCTCACCACGTGCGAGCGAGGGCGGGGAGACCCAGTACTTC
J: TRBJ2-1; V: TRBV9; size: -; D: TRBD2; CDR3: CASNAGDPRYNEQFF; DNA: TGTGCCAGCAACGCGGGAGACCCCCGCTACAATGAGCAGTTCTTC
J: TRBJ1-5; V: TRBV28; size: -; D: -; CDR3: CASSLRNQPQHF; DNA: TGTGCCAGCAGTTTGAGAAATCAGCCCCAGCATTTT
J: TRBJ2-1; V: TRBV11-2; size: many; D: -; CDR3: CASSALSNEQFF; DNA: TGTGCCAGCAGCGCCCTCTCCAATGAGCAGTTCTTC
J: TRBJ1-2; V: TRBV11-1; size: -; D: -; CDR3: CASSLGTAANYGYTF; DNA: TGTGCCAGCAGCTTAGGCACGGCCGCTAACTATGGCTACACCTTC
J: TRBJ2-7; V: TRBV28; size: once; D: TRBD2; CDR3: CASSFERDLSYEQYF; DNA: TGTGCCAGCAGTTTCGAGCGGGATCTTTCCTACGAGCAGTACTTC
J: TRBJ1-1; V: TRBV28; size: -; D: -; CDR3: CASNPAPNTEAFF; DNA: TGTGCCAGCAACCCCGCCCCGAACACTGAAGCTTTCTTT
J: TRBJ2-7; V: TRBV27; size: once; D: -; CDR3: CASSFSGNEQYF; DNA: TGTGCCAGCAGTTTTTCGGGAAACGAGCAGTACTTC
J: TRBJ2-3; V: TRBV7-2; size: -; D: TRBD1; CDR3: CASSLDQGATTDTQYF; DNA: TGTGCCAGCAGCTTAGACCAGGGGGCGACAACAGATACGCAGTATTTT
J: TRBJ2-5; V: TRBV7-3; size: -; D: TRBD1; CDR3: CASSPRDRGQETQYF; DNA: TGTGCCAGCAGCCCTCGGGACAGGGGGCAAGAGACCCAGTACTTC